Below, 10 T cell receptor beta chains from the same sample are listed, as sequenced in a study of vaccination and CD4 T cells after COVID-19. Cultured CD4+ T cell DNA was sequenced using the Oncomine TCR Beta short-read assay. From the PCR reads, TCRdb called clonotypes with MiXCR, one entry per CDR3 protein. This sample has approximately 13,000 distinct CDR3 sequences, with around 30% found just once. Treatment given: approximately 11-day PBMC culture with coronavirus spike peptide pools or control peptides (ViraFEST assay). These receptors have no known antigen. The specimen comprised CD4+ T cells from blood, cultured in vitro, sampled before SARS-CoV-2 vaccination. The receptors were sampled from a human donor who received a COVID-19 vaccine.

This clonotype is large by share. This sequence joins TRBV7-4 and TRBJ2-7; 13 bases align to TRBD2. Trimming cost V 5 bases and J 4 bases; bases outside gene matches: 5. The germline V gene has CDR1 SGHVT and CDR2 SQSDAQ. The CDR3 runs to 15 residues. Here the CDR3 reads CASSGRTSGGYEQYF. CDR3 nucleotide sequence: TGTGCCAGCAGCGGACGGACTAGCGGGGGTTACGAGCAGTACTTC.

The chain recombines TRBV7-3 with TRBJ2-2; 8 bases match TRBD2. With 4 bases clipped from V and 4 bases from J, the junction kept 8 bases outside the gene matches. CDR3 length: 16 residues. Per germline, CDR1 SGHTA and CDR2 FQGTGA. In DNA, the CDR3 is TGTGCCAGCAGCTCCCGGGGGGGGGCCGGCACCGGGGAGCTGTTTTTT. Translating it yields CASSSRGGAGTGELFF.

The chain carries TRBV12-3 or TRBV12-4 and TRBJ1-3, with D hard to call. V lost 5 bases and J lost 2, with 10 bases in between. This CDR3 spans 14 amino acids. Written as DNA, the CDR3 is TGTGCCAGCAGTCCGGACGCGGCTGGAAACACCATATATTTT. It encodes CASSPDAAGNTIYF.

This clonotype was counted a few times. This rearrangement joins TRBV5-6 to TRBJ1-2, with 9 bases that match TRBD1. The CDR3 length is 15 residues. Trimming took 2 bases from V and 7 from J; bases not matched to a gene: 9. Germline CDR1 is SGHDT and CDR2 is YYEEEE. Here the CDR3 reads CASSFRDREFLGYTF. The DNA for the CDR3 is TGTGCCAGCAGCTTCCGGGACAGGGAGTTTCTTGGCTACACCTTC.

This clonotype was detected only a few times. The chain links TRBV23-1 to TRBJ1-3; no reliable D call. TRBV23-1 is flagged as an ORF with uncertain function. Trimming removed 2 bases from V and 0 bases from J, with 11 bases in between. CDR3 length: 16 residues. CDR3 protein: CASSQPANLSGNTIYF. The CDR3, as DNA: TGCGCCAGCAGTCAACCCGCCAATCTCTCTGGAAACACCATATATTTT.

This chain connects TRBV7-8 to TRBJ2-7; TRBD1 matches 7 bases. The junction had 5 bases not matched to a gene; V was cut back by 0 bases and J by 6 bases. The CDR3 is made up of 14 amino acids. CDR1 and CDR2 (germline): SGHVS, FQNEAQ. In DNA, the CDR3 is TGTGCCAGCAGCTTAGCAGGACAGGCGTCCGAGCAGTACTTC. Translation: CASSLAGQASEQYF.

This clonotype was recorded only once. J is TRBJ1-2 and V is TRBV24-1, with a tentative D call TRBD1 (5 bases). V gave up 6 bases and J gave up 1 base, with 14 bases separating them. This CDR3 contains 15 residues. Per the germline V gene, CDR1 is KGHDR and CDR2 is SFDVKD. The CDR3 protein is CATSSGGNCNYGYTF. For the CDR3, the DNA is TGTGCCACCAGTTCGGGGGGGAACTGTAACTATGGCTACACCTTC.

The rearrangement joins TRBV2 to TRBJ2-3; D might be TRBD1 or TRBD2, each matching 5 bases. Germline assignment: CDR1 SNHLY and CDR2 FYNNEI. The germline V and J ends were trimmed by 7 bases and 4 bases, with 12 bases remaining between them. The CDR3 totals 13 residues. CDR3: CASIRGAADTQYF. In DNA, the CDR3 is TGTGCCAGCATCCGGGGCGCAGCAGATACGCAGTATTTT.

For the CDR3, the DNA is TGCAGTGCTAGAGAAAGCACAGGGGGCGTTACAGATACGCAGTATTTT. Translation gives CSARESTGGVTDTQYF. The chain combines TRBV20-1 with TRBJ2-3; TRBD1 aligns across 9 bases. V trimming: 0 bases; J trimming: 3 bases; junction bases outside the gene matches: 7. The germline CDR1 and CDR2 sequences are DFQATT and SNEGSKA (reference sequence). The length of the CDR3 is 16 residues.

This chain links TRBV20-1 with TRBJ2-1; 11 nucleotides agree with TRBD1. CDR1 DFQATT and CDR2 SNEGSKA come from the germline V gene (reference sequence). The CDR3 contains 15 residues. Trimming removed 1 base from V and 5 bases from J; junction bases left unmatched: 4. The CDR3 nucleotides read TGCAGTGCTAGAGGTGGGACAGGGGGACACAATGAGCAGTTCTTC. This encodes CSARGGTGGHNEQFF.